This entry concerns a single TCR beta chain. The antigen remains unidentified. Compared with germline, one end of the junction differs, possibly owing to a read error. The CDR3 covers 12 residues. Germline lookup yields CDR1 SGHTA and CDR2 FQGNSA. Evenly divided among several immunoSEQ plates was the genomic DNA of each subset. Profiled with immunoSEQ multiplex PCR; TCRdb holds only in-frame clones, not every one. The sample shows 650,000 to 700,000 clones, about nine tenths of them seen only once. The data were obtained in a study of shared clonotypes between healthy human individuals. Study-level information: There were three CD4 naive, three CD4 memory, two CD8 naive and one CD8 memory plates per donor. Overall study findings and caveats: Naive subsets usually exceeded memory subsets in estimated richness. Sharing across a handful of donors was seen in approximately 5.2% of naive CD4 clonotypes.

The sequencing sample was made of memory CD8+ T cells from PBMCs. As to subset: CD45RO+ cells pooled with CCR7-negative TemRA cells. The receptor was isolated from a man younger than 35 in good health. Some clones in this sample may be carry-over from other donors' samples. This sequence joins TRBV7-2 and TRBJ2-3, with D hard to call. CDR3 region: CASSPRTDAQYF. The CDR3 DNA reads TGTGCCAGCAGCCCCCGCACAGATGCGCAGTATTTT. The whole variable domain, filled in from reference TRBV7-2 and TRBJ2-3, reads GAGVSQSPSNKVTEKGKDVELRCDPISGHTALYWYRQSLGQGLEFLIYFQGNSAPDKSGLPSDRFSAERTGGSVSTLTIQRTQQEDSAVYLCASSPRTDAQYFGPGTRLTVL.